This is a list of T cell receptor beta chains from one sample in a study of blood T cell repertoires in COVID-19. The data were produced by immunoSEQ multiplex PCR, yet TCRdb's version contains in-frame clones alone and is incomplete. The table shows some 350,000 clones, with around 87% occurring only once. Sequencing was performed on PBMCs or T cells enriched from blood (not recorded which). These receptors were taken from a woman aged 25 to 39 who had recovered from COVID-19. CDR3s include the opening cysteine and the closing phenylalanine or tryptophan.

j_gene: TRBJ1-2; v_gene: TRBV29-1; CDR3aa: CSGTTGGNGYTF
j_gene: TRBJ2-5; v_gene: TRBV5-1; CDR3aa: CASSPGLAGGRETQYF
j_gene: TRBJ1-2; v_gene: TRBV29-1; CDR3aa: CSVGGTGGEGYTF
j_gene: TRBJ2-2; v_gene: TRBV1; CDR3aa: CTSSQDTRYDPINTGELFF
j_gene: TRBJ2-7; v_gene: TRBV9; CDR3aa: CASSELLDRGRQYF
j_gene: TRBJ1-2; v_gene: TRBV19; CDR3aa: CASSLRLFLGYTF
j_gene: TRBJ2-2; v_gene: TRBV27; CDR3aa: CASSSGEGAGTGELFF
j_gene: TRBJ1-1; v_gene: TRBV5-4; CDR3aa: CASSLIQGGGAEAFF
j_gene: TRBJ1-5; v_gene: TRBV3-1/TRBV3-2; CDR3aa: CASSQGGNQPQHF
j_gene: TRBJ1-2; v_gene: TRBV6-5; CDR3aa: CASSKYDRVGYTF
j_gene: TRBJ2-1; v_gene: TRBV7-6; CDR3aa: CATPPRDRHYNEQFF
j_gene: TRBJ1-2; v_gene: TRBV18; CDR3aa: CASSPRLNAVPYGYTF
j_gene: TRBJ1-1; v_gene: TRBV11-2; CDR3aa: CASQGNTEAFF
j_gene: TRBJ1-6; v_gene: TRBV28; CDR3aa: CASSGGQGAASPLHF
j_gene: TRBJ1-6; v_gene: TRBV30; CDR3aa: CAWSWTGLDSPLHF
j_gene: TRBJ1-4; v_gene: TRBV6-5; CDR3aa: CASSLGANNEKLFF
j_gene: TRBJ1-6; v_gene: TRBV3-1/TRBV3-2; CDR3aa: CASSQGQGFYSPLHF
j_gene: TRBJ2-3; v_gene: TRBV7-8; CDR3aa: CASSSARRGTDTQYF
j_gene: TRBJ1-2; v_gene: TRBV5-1; CDR3aa: CASSTEGQRYYGYTF
j_gene: TRBJ2-7; v_gene: TRBV30; CDR3aa: CAWGAASYEQYF
j_gene: TRBJ2-7; v_gene: TRBV7-9; CDR3aa: CASSSDSGQGFNPYEQYF
j_gene: TRBJ1-1; v_gene: TRBV10-3; CDR3aa: CAIRVTGAGTEAFF
j_gene: TRBJ1-1; v_gene: TRBV25-1; CDR3aa: CASSRVGQGLDTEAFF
j_gene: TRBJ2-3; v_gene: TRBV5-1; CDR3aa: CASSLPPTDTQYF
j_gene: TRBJ2-1; v_gene: TRBV2; CDR3aa: CASKQDSYNEQFF
j_gene: TRBJ1-2; v_gene: TRBV2; CDR3aa: CASSAERREYTF
j_gene: TRBJ2-5; v_gene: TRBV15; CDR3aa: CATSRDRGFSVGTQYF
j_gene: TRBJ1-1; v_gene: TRBV12-3/TRBV12-4; CDR3aa: CASSSYRGTEAFF
j_gene: TRBJ2-5; v_gene: TRBV2; CDR3aa: CASRTDSWETQYF
j_gene: TRBJ1-2; v_gene: TRBV10-2; CDR3aa: CASNEGAGYGYTF
j_gene: TRBJ1-5; v_gene: TRBV19; CDR3aa: CASSIGAGNQPQHF
j_gene: TRBJ2-2; v_gene: TRBV21-1; CDR3aa: CASSIRQGKLTGELFF
j_gene: TRBJ2-7; v_gene: TRBV12-1; CDR3aa: CATARGTNYEQYF
j_gene: TRBJ2-7; v_gene: TRBV13; CDR3aa: CASSPSLEAGVSYEQYF
j_gene: TRBJ2-1; v_gene: TRBV5-1; CDR3aa: CASSLGGNSYNEQFF
j_gene: TRBJ2-7; v_gene: TRBV5-1; CDR3aa: CASSPLDSYEQYF
j_gene: TRBJ1-3; v_gene: TRBV30; CDR3aa: CAWSKGGGEDTIYF
j_gene: TRBJ2-2; v_gene: TRBV2; CDR3aa: CASSPIRGAGELFF
j_gene: TRBJ1-2; v_gene: TRBV30; CDR3aa: CAWRRGPLNPSYGYTF
j_gene: TRBJ1-2; v_gene: TRBV7-8; CDR3aa: CASGQGAGGYTF
j_gene: TRBJ2-4; v_gene: TRBV12-5; CDR3aa: CASGLPPGTGEDAKNIQYF